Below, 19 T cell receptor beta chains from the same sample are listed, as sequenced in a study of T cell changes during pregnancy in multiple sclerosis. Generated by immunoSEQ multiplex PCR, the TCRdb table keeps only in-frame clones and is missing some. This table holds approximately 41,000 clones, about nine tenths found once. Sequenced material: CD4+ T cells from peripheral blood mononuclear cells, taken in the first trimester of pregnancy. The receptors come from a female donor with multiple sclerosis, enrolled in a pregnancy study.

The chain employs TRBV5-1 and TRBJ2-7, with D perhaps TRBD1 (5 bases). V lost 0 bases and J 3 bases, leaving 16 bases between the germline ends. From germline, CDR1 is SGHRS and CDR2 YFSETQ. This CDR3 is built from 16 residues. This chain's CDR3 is CASSLDRRAGHYEQYF. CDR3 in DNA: TGCGCCAGCAGCTTGGACCGCCGGGCAGGACACTACGAGCAGTACTTC.

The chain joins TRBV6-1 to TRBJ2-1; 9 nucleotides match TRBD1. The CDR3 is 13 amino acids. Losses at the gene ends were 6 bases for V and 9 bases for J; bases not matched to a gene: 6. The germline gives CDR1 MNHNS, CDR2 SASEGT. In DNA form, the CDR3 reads TGTGCCAGCAGCCCTACAGGGGGCTTTGAGCAGTTCTTC. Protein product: CASSPTGGFEQFF.

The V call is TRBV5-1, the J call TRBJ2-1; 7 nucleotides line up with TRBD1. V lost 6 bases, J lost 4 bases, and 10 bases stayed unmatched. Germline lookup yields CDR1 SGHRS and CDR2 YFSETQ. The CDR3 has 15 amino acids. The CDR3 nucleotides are TGCGCCAGCACCCTGGACGGGACAGTGTACAATGAGCAGTTCTTC. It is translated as CASTLDGTVYNEQFF.

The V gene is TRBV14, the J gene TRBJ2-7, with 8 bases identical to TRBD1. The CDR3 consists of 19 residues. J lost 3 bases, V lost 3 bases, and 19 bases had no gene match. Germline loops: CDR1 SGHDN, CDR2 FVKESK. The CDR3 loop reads CASSHRALLQGVWNYEQYF. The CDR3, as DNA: TGTGCCAGCAGCCACAGGGCCCTACTACAGGGGGTGTGGAACTACGAGCAGTACTTC.

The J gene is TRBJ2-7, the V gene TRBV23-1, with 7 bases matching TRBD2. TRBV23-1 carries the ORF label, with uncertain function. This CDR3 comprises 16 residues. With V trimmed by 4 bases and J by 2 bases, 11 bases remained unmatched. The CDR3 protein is CASSPKAAGVTYEQYF. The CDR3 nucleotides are TGCGCCAGCAGTCCAAAGGCGGCGGGAGTTACCTACGAGCAGTACTTC.

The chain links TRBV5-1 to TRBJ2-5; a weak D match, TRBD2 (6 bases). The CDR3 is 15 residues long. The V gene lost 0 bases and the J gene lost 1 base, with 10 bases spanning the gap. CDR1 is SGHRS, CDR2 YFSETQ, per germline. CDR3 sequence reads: CASSLAPGVQETQYF. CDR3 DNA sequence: TGCGCCAGCAGCTTGGCCCCGGGGGTCCAAGAGACCCAGTACTTC.

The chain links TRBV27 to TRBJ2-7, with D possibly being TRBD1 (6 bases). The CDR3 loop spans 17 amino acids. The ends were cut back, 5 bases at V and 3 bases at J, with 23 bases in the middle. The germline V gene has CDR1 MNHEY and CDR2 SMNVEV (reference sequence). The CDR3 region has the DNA TGTGCCAGCAGTCTGCTTTTCACGGGACACCGTAACTACGAGCAGTACTTC. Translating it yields CASSLLFTGHRNYEQYF.

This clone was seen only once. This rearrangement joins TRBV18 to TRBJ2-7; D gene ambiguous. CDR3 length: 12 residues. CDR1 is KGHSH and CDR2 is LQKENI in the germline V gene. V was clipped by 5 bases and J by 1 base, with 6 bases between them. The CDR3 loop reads CASSTNSYEQYF. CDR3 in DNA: TGTGCCAGCTCAACAAATTCCTACGAGCAGTACTTC.

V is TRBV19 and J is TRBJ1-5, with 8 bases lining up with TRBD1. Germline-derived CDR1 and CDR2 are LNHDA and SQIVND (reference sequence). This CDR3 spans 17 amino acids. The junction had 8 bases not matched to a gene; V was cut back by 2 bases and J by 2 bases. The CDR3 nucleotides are TGTGCCAGTAGTATATCGGCCAGGGGGCCGGGCAATCAGCCCCAGCATTTT. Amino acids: CASSISARGPGNQPQHF.

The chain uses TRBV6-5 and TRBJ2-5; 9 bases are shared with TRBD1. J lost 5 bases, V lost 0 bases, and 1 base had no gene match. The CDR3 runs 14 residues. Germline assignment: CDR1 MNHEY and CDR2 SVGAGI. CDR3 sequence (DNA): TGTGCCAGCAGTTACTCGACAGGGGGTGAGACCCAGTACTTC. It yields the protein CASSYSTGGETQYF.

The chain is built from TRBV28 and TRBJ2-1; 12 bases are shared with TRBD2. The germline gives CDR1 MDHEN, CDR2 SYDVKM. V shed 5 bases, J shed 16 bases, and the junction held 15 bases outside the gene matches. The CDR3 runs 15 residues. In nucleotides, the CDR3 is TGTGCCAGCAGTGTCGGGACTAGCGGGCGGGTTCGGAAATTCTTC. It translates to CASSVGTSGRVRKFF.

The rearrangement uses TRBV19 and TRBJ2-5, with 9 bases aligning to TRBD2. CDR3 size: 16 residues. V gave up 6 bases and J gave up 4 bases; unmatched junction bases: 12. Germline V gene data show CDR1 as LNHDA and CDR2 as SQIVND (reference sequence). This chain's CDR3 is CASSTLLAGGAETQYF. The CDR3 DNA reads TGTGCCAGTAGCACTCTTCTGGCGGGAGGGGCAGAGACCCAGTACTTC.

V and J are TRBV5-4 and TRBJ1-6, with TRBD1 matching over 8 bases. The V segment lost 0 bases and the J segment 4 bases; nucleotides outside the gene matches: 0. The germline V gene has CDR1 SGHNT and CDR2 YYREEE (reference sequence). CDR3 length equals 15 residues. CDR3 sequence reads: CASSLGQGYNSPLHF. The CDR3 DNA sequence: TGTGCCAGCAGCTTGGGACAGGGGTATAATTCACCCCTCCACTTT. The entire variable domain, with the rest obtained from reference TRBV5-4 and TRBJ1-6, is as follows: ETGVTQSPTHLIKTRGQQVTLRCSSQSGHNTVSWYQQALGQGPQFIFQYYREEENGRGNFPPRFSGLQFPNYSSELNVNALELDDSALYLCASSLGQGYNSPLHFGNGTRLTVT.

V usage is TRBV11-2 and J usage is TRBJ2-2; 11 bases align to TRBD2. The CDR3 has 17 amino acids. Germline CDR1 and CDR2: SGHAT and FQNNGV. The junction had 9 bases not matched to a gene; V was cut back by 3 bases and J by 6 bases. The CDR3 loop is CASSFVLAGALAGELFF. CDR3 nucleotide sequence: TGTGCCAGCAGCTTTGTACTAGCGGGAGCTCTGGCCGGGGAGCTGTTTTTT.

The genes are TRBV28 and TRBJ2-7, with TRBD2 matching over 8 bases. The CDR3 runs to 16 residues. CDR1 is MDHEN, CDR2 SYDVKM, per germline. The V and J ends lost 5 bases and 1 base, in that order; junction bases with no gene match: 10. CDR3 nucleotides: TGTGCCAGCAGTCTCCCAAAGCGGGAGTGGTCCTACGAGCAGTACTTC. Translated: CASSLPKREWSYEQYF.

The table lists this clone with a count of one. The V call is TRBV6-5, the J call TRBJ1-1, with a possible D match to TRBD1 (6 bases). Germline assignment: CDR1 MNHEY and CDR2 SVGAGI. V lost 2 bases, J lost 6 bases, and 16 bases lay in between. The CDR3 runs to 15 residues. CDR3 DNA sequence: TGTGCCAGCAGTTACACCGGGATACAGGGATCTGAAGCTTTCTTT. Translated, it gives CASSYTGIQGSEAFF.

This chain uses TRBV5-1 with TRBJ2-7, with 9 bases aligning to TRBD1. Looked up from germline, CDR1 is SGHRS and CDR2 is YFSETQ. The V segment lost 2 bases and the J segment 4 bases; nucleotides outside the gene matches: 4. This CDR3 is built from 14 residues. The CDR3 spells CASSFRDRVYEQYF. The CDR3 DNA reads TGCGCCAGCAGCTTCCGGGACAGGGTGTACGAGCAGTACTTC.

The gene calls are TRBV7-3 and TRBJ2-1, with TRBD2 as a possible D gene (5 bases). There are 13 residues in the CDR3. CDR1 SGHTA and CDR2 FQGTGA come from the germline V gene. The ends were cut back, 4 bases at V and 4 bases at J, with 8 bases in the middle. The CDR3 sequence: CASSSGLYNEQFF. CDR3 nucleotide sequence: TGTGCCAGCAGCTCCGGACTTTACAATGAGCAGTTCTTC.

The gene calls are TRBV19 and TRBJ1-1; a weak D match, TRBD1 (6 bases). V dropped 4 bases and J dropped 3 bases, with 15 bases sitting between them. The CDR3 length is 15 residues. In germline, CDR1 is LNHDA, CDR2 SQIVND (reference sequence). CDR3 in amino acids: CASSNPGVGDTEAFF. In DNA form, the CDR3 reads TGTGCCAGTAGTAACCCAGGGGTGGGGGACACTGAAGCTTTCTTT.